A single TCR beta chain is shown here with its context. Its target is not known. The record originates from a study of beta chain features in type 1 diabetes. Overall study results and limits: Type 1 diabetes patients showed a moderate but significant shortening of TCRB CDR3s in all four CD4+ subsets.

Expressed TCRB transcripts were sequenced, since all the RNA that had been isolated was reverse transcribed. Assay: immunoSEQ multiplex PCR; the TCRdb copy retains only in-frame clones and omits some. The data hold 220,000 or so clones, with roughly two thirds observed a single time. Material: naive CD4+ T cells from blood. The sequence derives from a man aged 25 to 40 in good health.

This CDR3 is CASSQYGTHGTDTQYF. The CDR3 bases are TGTGCCAGCAGCCAGTACGGGACTCACGGCACAGATACGCAGTATTTT. The chain carries TRBV7-9 and TRBJ2-3, with D perhaps TRBD2 (6 bases). The CDR3 covers 16 residues. V was shortened by 5 bases and J by 1 base, with 16 bases between the two germline ends. The germline CDR1 and CDR2 sequences are SEHNR and FQNEAQ (reference sequence). Supplemented by reference TRBV7-9 and TRBJ2-3, the full variable domain reads DTGVSQNPRHKITKRGQNVTFRCDPISEHNRLYWYRQTLGQGPEFLTYFQNEAQLEKSRLLSDRFSAERPKGSFSTLEIQRTEQGDSAMYLCASSQYGTHGTDTQYFGPGTRLTVL.